The 2 T cell receptor beta chains listed next were all sequenced from one sample in a study of shared clonotypes between healthy human individuals (dated by TCRdb to the early 2020s). The library came from the immunoSEQ multiplex PCR assay. In TCRdb, the immuneACCESS table is reduced to in-frame sequences with V and J assigned. These tables do not hold every clone; where another copy was compared, an unresolved V gene accounts for under half, and the others remain unexplained. The sample data list millions of clones, and just over 90% of these were observed just once. The top ten clonotypes cover about 0.13% of the sample. The sequencing sample was made of naive CD4+ T cells sorted from blood. The sample's cell subset or site label, decoded: CD45RA+ positively selected. The origin of the receptors is a man aged 18 to 30 in good health.

This chain links TRBV6-1 with TRBJ1-4, with a weak D call TRBD1 (6 bases). Between the trimmed V and J ends, which lost 5 bases and 7 bases, there was a span of 14 bases. This CDR3 has 14 amino acids. Germline V gives CDR1 MNHNS, CDR2 SASEGT. For the CDR3, the DNA is TGTGCCAGCAGTTTCAGGGGAAATAGTGAAAAACTGTTTTTT. Encoded protein: CASSFRGNSEKLFF.

Regarding this clone: At the DNA level, this CDR3 is encoded by other sequences in the same sample as well. The V call is TRBV27, the J call TRBJ1-2; no reliable D call. V dropped 4 bases and J dropped 4 bases, with 10 bases sitting between them. The CDR3 spans 13 residues. The germline V gene has CDR1 MNHEY and CDR2 SMNVEV (reference sequence). CDR3 sequence reads: CASSSPGGYGYTF. CDR3 DNA sequence: TGTGCCAGCAGTTCCCCTGGCGGCTATGGCTACACCTTC.